A single sample gave rise to the 21 T cell receptor beta chains below, sequenced in a study of blood T cell repertoires in COVID-19. Assay: immunoSEQ multiplex PCR; the TCRdb copy retains only in-frame clones and omits some. There are 30,000 to 40,000 clones in the sample; approximately 86% occur only once, and 4.8% lies in the top ten. The sample comprised peripheral blood. These receptors originate from a man aged 45 to 65 with active COVID-19.

The chain couples TRBV4-1 to TRBJ2-5; D remains ambiguous. The germline gives CDR1 MGHRA, CDR2 YSYEKL. With 1 base removed from V and 7 bases from J, the gap between germline ends came to 10 bases. The CDR3 is 13 residues long. CDR3 DNA sequence: TGCGCCAGCAGCCAAGTACCCCCGGGGACCCAGTACTTC. Translating it yields CASSQVPPGTQYF.

The genes are TRBV4-1 and TRBJ1-2, with TRBD1 identical over 12 bases. The CDR3 totals 19 residues. The junction had 16 bases not matched to a gene; V was cut back by 0 bases and J by 8 bases. Germline CDR1 and CDR2: MGHRA and YSYEKL. The CDR3 spells CASSQESGVSGTGGGGYTF. The CDR3, as DNA: TGCGCCAGCAGCCAAGAATCCGGAGTCTCCGGGACAGGGGGCGGGGGCTACACCTTC.

The chain employs TRBV19 and TRBJ1-2, with no clear D. Trimming took 3 bases from V and 4 from J, leaving 12 bases between them. Germline V lookup: CDR1 LNHDA, CDR2 SQIVND (reference sequence). The CDR3 covers 14 residues. Here the CDR3 DNA reads TGTGCCAGTAGTATGGACTTCCGGAGCTATGGCTACACCTTC. It specifies CASSMDFRSYGYTF.

V usage is TRBV11-2 and J usage is TRBJ2-5, with 9 nucleotides matching TRBD1. CDR3 length: 15 residues. V was clipped by 3 bases and J by 6 bases; unmatched bases: 8. Germline V gene sequence: CDR1 SGHAT, CDR2 FQNNGV. This CDR3 reads CASSFTGQGGQTQYF. CDR3 DNA: TGTGCCAGCAGCTTCACGGGACAGGGTGGACAGACCCAGTACTTC.

This clone is medium-sized (0.01 to 0.1%). The chain uses TRBV7-9 and TRBJ1-4; 8 nucleotides align to TRBD1. Germline assignment: CDR1 SEHNR and CDR2 FQNEAQ (reference sequence). The CDR3 totals 13 residues. V shed 6 bases, J shed 7 bases, and the junction held 4 bases outside the gene matches. The CDR3 protein is CASSGQGSEKLFF. CDR3 nucleotide sequence: TGTGCCAGCAGTGGACAGGGTAGTGAAAAACTGTTTTTT. Full variable domain (remainder filled in from reference TRBV7-9 and TRBJ1-4): DTGVSQNPRHKITKRGQNVTFRCDPISEHNRLYWYRQTLGQGPEFLTYFQNEAQLEKSRLLSDRFSAERPKGSFSTLEIQRTEQGDSAMYLCASSGQGSEKLFFGSGTQLSVL.

This clone was counted once. V and J are TRBV7-2 and TRBJ2-7; 11 nucleotides line up with TRBD2. CDR1 is SGHTA and CDR2 is FQGNSA in the germline V gene. The CDR3 is made up of 14 amino acids. Trimming removed 4 bases from V and 7 bases from J; junction bases left unmatched: 6. Written as DNA, the CDR3 is TGTGCCAGCAGCTCTAGCGGGGGGAGGAGTGAGCAGTACTTC. Translation: CASSSSGGRSEQYF.

This chain uses TRBV7-6 with TRBJ2-2; 8 positions match TRBD2. V was clipped by 1 base and J by 1 base; unmatched bases: 5. Germline loops: CDR1 SGHVS, CDR2 FNYEAQ. The CDR3 has 17 amino acids. The chain's CDR3 is CASSLDQGLGNTGELFF. In DNA, the CDR3 is TGTGCCAGCAGCTTAGATCAGGGACTAGGGAACACCGGGGAGCTGTTTTTT. The full variable domain, with the rest looked up from reference TRBV7-6 and TRBJ2-2, is GAGVSQSPRYKVTKRGQDVALRCDPISGHVSLYWYRQALGQGPEFLTYFNYEAQQDKSGLPNDRFSAERPEGSISTLTIQRTEQRDSAMYRCASSLDQGLGNTGELFFGEGSRLTVL.

Only a few counts were recorded for this clone. This sequence joins TRBV4-2 and TRBJ1-2; TRBD1 aligns across 10 bases. Looked up from germline, CDR1 is LGHNA and CDR2 is YNFKEQ. Trimming at V came to 3 bases and at J to 5 bases, leaving 9 bases not matched to a gene. CDR3 length equals 16 residues. The CDR3 reads CASSHPTRDRGYGYTF. DNA for the CDR3: TGTGCCAGCAGCCATCCTACCCGGGACAGGGGTTATGGCTACACCTTC.

This clone has only a few counts. The V gene is TRBV19, the J gene TRBJ1-5, with TRBD1 matching 7 bases. This CDR3 comprises 15 residues. Per germline, CDR1 LNHDA and CDR2 SQIVND (reference sequence). The trim removed 3 bases at V and 5 bases at J, leaving 7 bases unmatched. This chain's CDR3 is CASSMTGFSYQPQHF. DNA for the CDR3: TGTGCCAGTAGTATGACAGGGTTTAGTTATCAGCCCCAGCATTTT.

The chain uses TRBV27 and TRBJ1-1, with TRBD1 matching over 9 bases. The V gene end was trimmed by 1 base and the J gene end by 1 base; junction bases not matched to a gene: 1. The CDR3 extends over 15 amino acids. The germline gives CDR1 MNHEY, CDR2 SMNVEV (reference sequence). The CDR3 bases are TGTGCCAGCAGTTTATTGGACAGGGGGAACACTGAAGCTTTCTTT. As protein: CASSLLDRGNTEAFF.

J is TRBJ2-2 and V is TRBV28; D may be TRBD1 (5 bases). In germline, CDR1 is MDHEN, CDR2 SYDVKM. There are 12 residues in the CDR3. The germline V and J ends were trimmed by 11 bases and 4 bases, with 11 bases remaining between them. The CDR3 protein is CAHRSGTGELFF. CDR3 sequence (DNA): TGTGCCCACAGGTCCGGCACCGGGGAGCTGTTTTTT.

This clone was observed a few times. The chain is built from TRBV2 and TRBJ2-7; TRBD1 matches at 10 bases. Germline loops: CDR1 SNHLY, CDR2 FYNNEI. J lost 4 bases, V lost 4 bases, and 7 bases had no gene match. The CDR3 runs to 15 residues. CDR3 protein: CASSGETGGRYEQYF. The CDR3 DNA reads TGTGCCAGCAGTGGAGAGACAGGGGGCAGGTACGAGCAGTACTTC.

The chain has TRBV4-1 and TRBJ2-1; possible D gene TRBD1, 6 bases. The germline CDR1 and CDR2 sequences are MGHRA and YSYEKL. V lost 4 bases and J 3 bases, leaving 13 bases between the germline ends. The CDR3 is 15 residues long. CDR3 nucleotides: TGCGCCAGCAGCCGGGGACAAATCCTCTACAATGAGCAGTTCTTC. As protein: CASSRGQILYNEQFF.

This chain uses TRBV7-2 with TRBJ2-1; 15 nucleotides align to TRBD2. The CDR3 loop spans 15 amino acids. CDR1 is SGHTA and CDR2 is FQGNSA in the germline V gene. V was clipped by 2 bases and J by 10 bases; unmatched bases: 3. The CDR3 sequence: CASSLIGTSGGEQFF. Written as DNA, the CDR3 is TGTGCCAGCAGCTTAATTGGGACTAGCGGGGGGGAGCAGTTCTTC.

The chain recombines TRBV6-6 with TRBJ2-1; no reliable D call. Trimming took 6 bases from V and 8 from J, leaving 14 bases between them. CDR3 size: 13 residues. Germline V CDR1 and CDR2: MNHNY, SVGAGI (reference sequence). As DNA, the CDR3 is TGTGCCAGCAGCGTCCCTTCTTCAGATGAGCAGTTCTTC. Protein: CASSVPSSDEQFF.

The V call is TRBV7-2, the J call TRBJ2-5, with TRBD1 matching over 7 bases. The CDR3 has 13 amino acids. From germline, CDR1 is SGHTA and CDR2 FQGNSA. Trimming took 3 bases from V and 9 from J; bases not matched to a gene: 7. The CDR3: CASSFDRVGAQYF. The DNA for the CDR3 is TGTGCCAGCAGCTTCGACAGGGTAGGGGCCCAGTACTTC.

CDR3 in amino acids: CASSVAVGAYGDEQFF. CDR3 nucleotides: TGTGCCAGCAGCGTAGCGGTGGGGGCCTACGGGGATGAGCAGTTCTTC. The V gene is TRBV9, the J gene TRBJ2-1, with D tentatively TRBD1 (6 bases). Germline-derived CDR1 and CDR2 are SGDLS and YYNGEE. V was cut by 0 bases and J by 8 bases, with 18 bases left in between. CDR3 length: 16 residues.

This rearrangement joins TRBV28 to TRBJ2-6; 7 bases are shared with TRBD1. Germline CDR1 is MDHEN and CDR2 is SYDVKM. This CDR3 has 18 amino acids. Trimming took 5 bases from V and 4 from J; bases not matched to a gene: 14. This CDR3 is CASSTFRGTRIGANVLTF. CDR3 DNA: TGTGCCAGCAGTACATTCAGGGGGACCAGGATAGGGGCCAACGTCCTGACTTTC.

The gene calls are TRBV7-8 and TRBJ2-7, with no clear D. The germline CDR1 and CDR2 sequences are SGHVS and FQNEAQ. This CDR3 comprises 13 residues. Trimming cost V 2 bases and J 4 bases, with 9 bases left between them. As DNA, the CDR3 is TGTGCCAGCAGCTTACCCTCTAGGTACGAGCAGTACTTC. Encoded protein: CASSLPSRYEQYF. Drawing the rest from reference TRBV7-8 and TRBJ2-7, the complete variable domain is GAGVSQSPRYKVAKRGQDVALRCDPISGHVSLFWYQQALGQGPEFLTYFQNEAQLDKSGLPSDRFFAERPEGSVSTLKIQRTQQEDSAVYLCASSLPSRYEQYFGPGTRLTVT.

The chain recombines TRBV6-6 with TRBJ1-2; D ambiguous. CDR1 is MNHNY and CDR2 is SVGAGI in the germline V gene (reference sequence). The CDR3 runs to 13 residues. Trimming pared 4 bases from V and 8 bases from J, leaving 14 bases between. DNA of the CDR3: TGTGCCAGCAGTTCGAGGCTTTCCGGGGGCTACACCTTC. This codes for CASSSRLSGGYTF.

This chain uses TRBV6-9 with TRBJ1-5; D is unresolved. The CDR3 loop spans 13 amino acids. The germline gives CDR1 MNHGY, CDR2 SVAAGI. V lost 3 bases and J lost 4, with 7 bases in between. The CDR3 here is CASSYPYNQPQHF. As DNA, the CDR3 is TGTGCCAGCAGTTACCCCTATAATCAGCCCCAGCATTTT.